This entry lists 30 T cell receptor beta chains sequenced from one sample in a study of glioma-infiltrating T cells after dendritic cell vaccination. Clones were sequenced by immunoSEQ multiplex PCR, and TCRdb holds only the in-frame ones, with some missing. The sample consists of around 62,000 clones, approximately 78% of them appearing once. This sample comprised blood, obtained before dendritic cell vaccination. The receptor source for this set is a human donor with glioblastoma.

This clone has only one observation. The chain combines TRBV30 with TRBJ1-5; TRBD1 might be the D (5 bases). V was trimmed by 7 bases and J by 3 bases, leaving 16 bases between them. Per germline, CDR1 GTSNPN and CDR2 SVGIG (reference sequence). This CDR3 region has 14 residues. CDR3 DNA: TGTGCCTCGCCAGGACATTCGGTCAATCAGCCCCAGCATTTT. This sequence encodes CASPGHSVNQPQHF.

This chain joins TRBV21-1 and TRBJ2-7; TRBD1 reflects the table's D call only, with no check against the DNA. TRBV21-1 represents a pseudogene. This CDR3 contains 14 residues. DNA for the CDR3: TGTGCCAGCAGCAATACCCAGGGTGTCTACGAGCAGTACTTC. It yields the protein CASSNTQGVYEQYF.

The V gene is TRBV6-1, the J gene TRBJ1-6, with 9 bases matching TRBD1. CDR3 size: 14 residues. Looked up from germline, CDR1 is MNHNS and CDR2 is SASEGT. The V and J ends lost 7 bases and 9 bases, in that order; junction bases with no gene match: 7. CDR3 sequence reads: CASMRTGEGSPLHF. CDR3 DNA: TGTGCCAGCATGCGGACAGGGGAGGGTTCACCCCTCCACTTT.

This clone was seen only a few times. The V gene is TRBV19, the J gene TRBJ1-2; TRBD1 might be the D (5 bases). CDR3 length: 13 residues. The germline CDR1 and CDR2 sequences are LNHDA and SQIVND (reference sequence). V was clipped by 6 bases and J by 2 bases, with 10 bases between them. Here the CDR3 reads CASRAGNNYGYTF. The DNA for the CDR3 is TGTGCCAGTAGGGCAGGGAACAACTATGGCTACACCTTC.

The chain joins TRBV28 to TRBJ2-7; tentatively, D is TRBD1 (5 bases). The length of the CDR3 is 14 residues. Trimming removed 6 bases at V and 4 bases at J, with 16 bases between. In germline, CDR1 is MDHEN, CDR2 SYDVKM. In DNA form, the CDR3 reads TGTGCCAGCAGCCCTGGCGGCAGGGTTTACGAGCAGTACTTC. This codes for CASSPGGRVYEQYF.

This chain connects TRBV5-6 to TRBJ1-1; TRBD1 is a possible D gene (6 bases). The CDR3 sequence is 15 residues long. The V end lost 0 bases, the J end lost 0 bases, and 9 bases lay between the germline ends. CDR1 SGHDT and CDR2 YYEEEE come from the germline V gene. The chain's CDR3 is CASSLGSGVNTEAFF. As DNA, the CDR3 is TGTGCCAGCAGCTTGGGATCAGGGGTGAACACTGAAGCTTTCTTT.

V gene TRBV19 combines with J gene TRBJ2-4; 10 nucleotides match TRBD1. Trimming took 5 bases from V and 0 from J; bases not matched to a gene: 10. Germline assignment: CDR1 LNHDA and CDR2 SQIVND (reference sequence). The CDR3 spans 18 residues. The CDR3 sequence: CASSQGQGHTLAKNIQYF. DNA of the CDR3: TGTGCCAGTAGTCAGGGACAGGGGCACACTTTAGCCAAAAACATTCAGTACTTC.

The rearrangement uses TRBV4-1 and TRBJ2-1; TRBD2 matches at 14 bases. This CDR3 is 17 amino acids long. Germline-derived CDR1 and CDR2 are MGHRA and YSYEKL. J was trimmed by 9 bases and V by 4 bases; bases with no gene match: 11. CDR3 coding DNA: TGCGCCAGCAGCCTAACGGGACTAGCGGGGGCCGCCATTGAGCAGTTCTTC. Translating it yields CASSLTGLAGAAIEQFF.

The rearrangement links TRBV6-5 to TRBJ2-3, with 7 positions matching TRBD1. The CDR3 runs 13 residues. The V and J ends lost 7 bases and 6 bases, in that order; junction bases with no gene match: 7. Germline V lookup: CDR1 MNHEY, CDR2 SVGAGI. CDR3 DNA: TGTGCCAGCACTCCGCAGGGGGACGATACGCAGTATTTT. It is translated as CASTPQGDDTQYF.

CDR3 bases: TGTGCCAGCAGCTCCACACGGACAGGGCCCTACGAGCAGTACTTC. This encodes CASSSTRTGPYEQYF. The rearrangement links TRBV7-6 to TRBJ2-7; TRBD1 aligns across 8 bases. The trim removed 4 bases at V and 2 bases at J, leaving 7 bases unmatched. The length of the CDR3 is 15 residues. The germline CDR1 and CDR2 sequences are SGHVS and FNYEAQ.

The chain carries TRBV5-6 and TRBJ2-7; no clear D gene. The V end lost 2 bases, the J end lost 5 bases, and 8 bases lay between the germline ends. Germline-derived CDR1 and CDR2 are SGHDT and YYEEEE. This CDR3 contains 12 residues. Written as DNA, the CDR3 is TGTGCCAGCAGCTTTACAGAGAACGAGCAGTACTTC. It codes for CASSFTENEQYF.

The chain carries TRBV27 and TRBJ1-2; 11 bases align to TRBD1. Germline assignment: CDR1 MNHEY and CDR2 SMNVEV (reference sequence). The CDR3 extends over 15 amino acids. V lost 4 bases to trimming and J lost 3 bases; unmatched junction nucleotides: 4. The CDR3 DNA is TGTGCCAGCAGTTCACCGGGACAGGGGGACTATGGCTACACCTTC. This sequence encodes CASSSPGQGDYGYTF.

CDR3 coding DNA: TGTGCCAGCAGCCCTTCGCCGGGACAGTCCCATGAAAAACTGTTTTTT. Translated: CASSPSPGQSHEKLFF. J is TRBJ1-4 and V is TRBV5-6; 7 positions match TRBD1. CDR1 SGHDT and CDR2 YYEEEE come from the germline V gene. Trimming removed 4 bases from V and 6 bases from J; junction bases left unmatched: 12. CDR3 size: 16 residues.

This sequence joins TRBV6-1 and TRBJ1-1; 8 positions match TRBD1. The germline V gene encodes CDR1 MNHNS and CDR2 SASEGT. The CDR3 loop spans 15 amino acids. V lost 4 bases and J lost 1; bases outside the gene matches: 5. This CDR3 reads CASSGVDRGNTEAFF. The CDR3 region has the DNA TGTGCCAGCAGTGGGGTTGACAGGGGGAACACTGAAGCTTTCTTT.

The J gene is TRBJ2-4, the V gene TRBV10-3; D may be TRBD1 (5 bases). Germline CDR1 is ENHRY and CDR2 is SYGVKD. This CDR3 has 13 residues. V dropped 7 bases and J dropped 7 bases, with 14 bases sitting between them. The CDR3 region is CAIIGQGGNIQYF. For the CDR3, the DNA is TGTGCCATCATAGGGCAGGGTGGGAACATTCAGTACTTC.

In its sample, this clone was seen a few times. The chain carries TRBV5-1 and TRBJ1-2; no clear D. The V gene's germline CDR1 is SGHRS and CDR2 YFSETQ. The V gene lost 4 bases and the J gene lost 4 bases, with 8 bases spanning the gap. The CDR3 contains 12 residues. CDR3 residues: CASSPELYGYTF. The CDR3 DNA sequence: TGCGCCAGCAGCCCCGAACTCTATGGCTACACCTTC.

The rearrangement uses TRBV7-9 and TRBJ2-2, with D tentatively TRBD2 (6 bases). Germline V CDR1 and CDR2: SEHNR, FQNEAQ (reference sequence). The CDR3 is 14 amino acids. V lost 10 bases, J lost 1 base, and 13 bases lay in between. The CDR3 sequence is CAITGTQNTGELFF. The DNA of the CDR3 is TGTGCCATCACCGGGACTCAGAACACCGGGGAGCTGTTTTTT.

The J gene is TRBJ2-1, the V gene TRBV9; TRBD2 agrees at 11 bases. Per germline, CDR1 SGDLS and CDR2 YYNGEE. The CDR3 runs to 15 residues. J lost 5 bases, V lost 4 bases, and 5 bases had no gene match. CDR3: CASSPTSGENNEQFF. The CDR3 DNA is TGTGCCAGCAGCCCGACTAGCGGGGAAAACAATGAGCAGTTCTTC.

V and J are TRBV6-5 and TRBJ1-2; no firm D call. Deletions cut 2 bases from V and 5 bases from J, with 9 bases between. This CDR3 is built from 13 residues. Per the germline V gene, CDR1 is MNHEY and CDR2 is SVGAGI. The DNA for the CDR3 is TGTGCCAGCAGTTACGCGGCTAGTTATGGCTACACCTTC. It specifies CASSYAASYGYTF.

This clone was counted a few times. This chain uses TRBV13 with TRBJ1-5; D uncertain. The germline CDR1 and CDR2 sequences are PRHDT and FYEKMQ (reference sequence). The CDR3 loop spans 13 amino acids. V was pared by 5 bases and J by 6 bases, with 11 bases between. CDR3 amino acids: CASSADSSQPQHF. Written as DNA, the CDR3 is TGTGCCAGCAGCGCGGACTCAAGTCAGCCCCAGCATTTT. Together with reference TRBV13 and TRBJ1-5, the CDR3 gives the full variable domain: AAGVIQSPRHLIKEKRETATLKCYPIPRHDTVYWYQQGPGQDPQFLISFYEKMQSDKGSIPDRFSAQQFSDYHSELNMSSLELGDSALYFCASSADSSQPQHFGDGTRLSIL.

The CDR3 sequence: CASSSTRDFQRTQYF. In DNA form, the CDR3 reads TGTGCCAGCAGCTCGACGCGGGACTTCCAACGGACCCAGTACTTC. The chain carries TRBV7-2 and TRBJ2-5; D possibly corresponds to TRBD2 (6 bases). Germline lookup yields CDR1 SGHTA and CDR2 FQGNSA. Trimming took 4 bases from V and 7 from J, leaving 19 bases between them. CDR3 length: 15 amino acids.

For the CDR3, the DNA is TGTGCCAGCAGCCCCAGGGAACTAGCGGGGGGCAACACCGGGGAGCTGTTTTTT. Translation: CASSPRELAGGNTGELFF. The chain is built from TRBV11-3 and TRBJ2-2; 12 positions agree with TRBD2. The CDR3 has 18 amino acids. Losses at the gene ends were 5 bases for V and 2 bases for J; bases not matched to a gene: 9. Germline CDR1 and CDR2: SGHNT and YENEEA.

This clone has only one observation. This chain links TRBV5-1 with TRBJ2-5, with D possibly being TRBD1 (7 bases). The CDR3 is made up of 14 amino acids. Trimming removed 4 bases at V and 5 bases at J, with 15 bases between. The V gene's germline CDR1 is SGHRS and CDR2 YFSETQ. CDR3 nucleotides: TGCGCCAGCAGCCCACTGACAGGGAGGGAGACCCAGTACTTC. It encodes CASSPLTGRETQYF.

The genes are TRBV28 and TRBJ1-6; perhaps TRBD1 as D (5 bases). Germline V CDR1 and CDR2: MDHEN, SYDVKM. Trimming took off 5 bases at V and 0 bases at J, with 11 bases between the two ends. The CDR3 covers 16 residues. The CDR3 region is CASSPLGGSYNSPLHF. DNA of the CDR3: TGTGCCAGCAGTCCCTTGGGGGGCTCCTATAATTCACCCCTCCACTTT.

Comments on this clone: Additional DNA sequences in this sample encode the identical CDR3. CDR3 in amino acids: CASGTGAGETQYF. CDR3 bases: TGTGCCAGTGGCACAGGGGCAGGGGAGACCCAGTACTTC. J is TRBJ2-5 and V is TRBV19; 7 bases are a match to TRBD1. Per germline, CDR1 LNHDA and CDR2 SQIVND (reference sequence). The CDR3 covers 13 residues. Trimming took 8 bases from V and 5 from J; bases not matched to a gene: 8.

This chain joins TRBV6-1 and TRBJ2-7, with 8 bases fitting TRBD1. J lost 2 bases, V lost 10 bases, and 7 bases had no gene match. This CDR3 has 13 amino acids. Germline V gene data show CDR1 as MNHNS and CDR2 as SASEGT. The CDR3 coding sequence is TGTGCCACCAGAGAGACAGGGGCCTACGAGCAGTACTTC. Translated, it gives CATRETGAYEQYF.

V usage is TRBV2 and J usage is TRBJ2-1; TRBD1 matches 9 bases. Germline-derived CDR1 and CDR2 are SNHLY and FYNNEI. The CDR3 runs to 14 residues. V shed 6 bases, J shed 8 bases, and the junction held 8 bases outside the gene matches. Here the CDR3 reads CASRTGQGRDEQFF. In nucleotides, the CDR3 is TGTGCCAGCAGGACGGGACAGGGCCGCGATGAGCAGTTCTTC.

The table lists this clone with a few counts. The chain is built from TRBV13 and TRBJ1-2, with TRBD1 matching 7 bases. The V gene's germline CDR1 is PRHDT and CDR2 FYEKMQ (reference sequence). The CDR3 covers 18 residues. Losses at the gene ends were 0 bases for V and 5 bases for J; bases not matched to a gene: 15. CDR3 residues: CASSLGRRDSPLRYGYTF. DNA of the CDR3: TGTGCCAGCAGCTTAGGTCGCCGGGACAGCCCCTTACGGTATGGCTACACCTTC.

The V gene is TRBV5-1, the J gene TRBJ2-3; 7 bases align to TRBD2. The CDR3 is made up of 14 amino acids. J gave up 6 bases and V 4 bases, and 8 bases lay outside the gene matches. Germline V CDR1 and CDR2: SGHRS, YFSETQ. Here the CDR3 DNA reads TGCGCCAGCAGCCTACCGGGGGGAGGGGATACGCAGTATTTT. This codes for CASSLPGGGDTQYF.

The V and J genes are TRBV19 and TRBJ2-5; TRBD1 matches 7 bases. The V and J ends lost 11 bases and 4 bases, in that order; junction bases with no gene match: 13. CDR1 and CDR2 (germline): LNHDA, SQIVND (reference sequence). This CDR3 has 14 residues. Here the CDR3 reads CAPCETGSGETQYF. The CDR3 nucleotides read TGTGCCCCCTGCGAGACAGGGTCGGGAGAGACCCAGTACTTC.